The 10 T cell receptor beta chains reported below all come from one sample, sequenced in a study of spatial heterogeneity in lung cancer. The time point denotes: sample taken at primary tumor resection. Frozen PBMC, nontumor lung or tumor provided whole RNA, which was sequenced unsorted. Via MiXCR, TCRdb re-called the 5' RACE reads, giving one row per CDR3 protein. The sample records about 85,000 distinct CDR3 sequences, about 20% being singletons. This specimen was PBMCs, taken at surgery. The source of these receptors is a male donor with early-stage non-small cell lung cancer.

V usage is TRBV28 and J usage is TRBJ2-3, with 14 bases matching TRBD2. The CDR3 totals 17 residues. Germline V gene lookup returns CDR1 MDHEN and CDR2 SYDVKM. J gave up 7 bases and V 5 bases, and 11 bases lay outside the gene matches. DNA of the CDR3: TGTGCCAGCAGTCGCTCCGGGACTAGCGGGAGTGGGTATACGCAGTATTTT. Translated, it gives CASSRSGTSGSGYTQYF.

The rearrangement uses TRBV20-1 and TRBJ2-7; 11 nucleotides line up with TRBD2. V shed 5 bases and J 2 bases; nucleotides not matched to a gene: 5. This CDR3 comprises 14 residues. Germline CDR1 and CDR2: DFQATT and SNEGSKA (reference sequence). In DNA, the CDR3 is TGCAGTGCTCCCGGGACTAGCGGTACCTACGAGCAGTACTTC. This translates into CSAPGTSGTYEQYF.

The chain joins TRBV2 to TRBJ2-5; 10 bases are shared with TRBD1. J gave up 2 bases and V 10 bases, and 10 bases lay outside the gene matches. The germline gives CDR1 SNHLY, CDR2 FYNNEI. The length of the CDR3 is 15 residues. In DNA, the CDR3 is TGTGCCAACATCCGGGACAGGGGCCGTCAAGAGACCCAGTACTTC. Its protein product is CANIRDRGRQETQYF. Supplemented by reference TRBV2 and TRBJ2-5, the full variable domain reads EPEVTQTPSHQVTQMGQEVILRCVPISNHLYFYWYRQILGQKVEFLVSFYNNEISEKSEIFDDQFSVERPDGSNFTLKIRSTKLEDSAMYFCANIRDRGRQETQYFGPGTRLLVL.

The chain has TRBV3-1 and TRBJ2-7, with TRBD2 identical over 8 bases. The CDR3 is 14 amino acids. J gave up 5 bases and V 3 bases, and 6 bases lay outside the gene matches. Germline assignment: CDR1 LGHDT and CDR2 YNNKEL (reference sequence). CDR3 residues: CASSHSSGHNEQYF. CDR3 in DNA: TGTGCCAGCAGCCACTCTAGCGGGCACAACGAGCAGTACTTC.

The rearrangement uses TRBV5-5 and TRBJ2-6, with D perhaps matching TRBD2 (5 bases). This CDR3 contains 18 residues. With 4 bases removed from V and 1 base from J, the gap between germline ends came to 18 bases. Per germline, CDR1 SGHKS and CDR2 YYEKEE (reference sequence). The CDR3 reads CASSRRDPQGSGANVLTF. CDR3 sequence (DNA): TGTGCCAGCAGCCGACGGGATCCCCAAGGGTCTGGGGCCAACGTCCTGACTTTC.

The genes are TRBV6-2 or TRBV6-3 and TRBJ2-7; D call uncertain. The CDR3 length is 11 residues. Germline V CDR1 and CDR2: MNHEY, SVGEGT. The V end lost 2 bases, the J end lost 5 bases, and 4 bases lay between the germline ends. In nucleotides, the CDR3 is TGTGCCAGCAGTTACGGAGACGAGCAGTACTTC. It is translated as CASSYGDEQYF.

This clonotype has a handful of counts. This chain links TRBV5-4 with TRBJ1-2, with no clear D. The length of the CDR3 is 13 residues. Between the trimmed V and J ends, which lost 0 bases and 10 bases, there was a span of 13 bases. Looked up from germline, CDR1 is SGHNT and CDR2 is YYREEE (reference sequence). CDR3 amino acids: CASSLGRERDYTF. The CDR3 DNA reads TGTGCCAGCAGCTTGGGACGCGAGAGAGACTACACCTTC.

This clonotype has just a few counts. This chain links TRBV11-2 with TRBJ2-1; D may correspond to TRBD1 or TRBD2 (5 bases each). Trimming took 5 bases from V and 5 from J, leaving 16 bases between them. The length of the CDR3 is 15 residues. CDR1 is SGHAT, CDR2 FQNNGV, per germline. The chain's CDR3 is CASSPLRDHHNEQFF. CDR3 DNA: TGTGCCAGCAGCCCCCTCCGGGACCACCACAATGAGCAGTTCTTC. The full variable domain, with the rest looked up from reference TRBV11-2 and TRBJ2-1, is EAGVAQSPRYKIIEKRQSVAFWCNPISGHATLYWYQQILGQGPKLLIQFQNNGVVDDSQLPKDRFSAERLKGVDSTLKIQPAKLEDSAVYLCASSPLRDHHNEQFFGPGTRLTVL.

This clonotype was seen a few times. The gene calls are TRBV29-1 and TRBJ2-3, with 9 bases matching TRBD1. The CDR3 spans 13 residues. After removal of 7 bases from V and 10 bases from J, the junction contained 12 bases not matched to a gene. The V gene's germline CDR1 is SQVTM and CDR2 ANQGSEA. Here the CDR3 reads CSAVQGAVEAQYF. The CDR3 DNA reads as TGCAGCGCCGTACAGGGGGCGGTGGAGGCGCAGTATTTT.

In this sample, this clonotype turned up a few times. This rearrangement joins TRBV28 to TRBJ2-2, with 10 bases matching TRBD2. Germline-derived CDR1 and CDR2 are MDHEN and SYDVKM. The CDR3 consists of 15 residues. V lost 10 bases to trimming and J lost 2 bases; unmatched junction nucleotides: 7. CDR3: CATRTSGFNTGELFF. The CDR3 region has the DNA TGTGCCACCAGGACTAGCGGATTTAACACCGGGGAGCTGTTTTTT.